This T cell receptor (beta chain) was sequenced in a study of CD8+CD57+ T cells in acquired aplastic anemia. General study points: Shared by patients and controls, around 27 CD8+ CDR3s were abundant in patients.

The TCR beta profiling, which covered VDJ combination and CDR3 sequence, was carried out using genomic DNA as the template. TCRdb processed the reads anew with MiXCR; each CDR3 protein has one entry. The sample comprises fewer than 200,000 distinct CDR3 sequences, 50% to 75% of which are singletons, and 45% rests with the top ten. The CDR3 runs to 12 residues. With 6 bases removed from V and 1 base from J, the gap between germline ends came to 7 bases. Germline CDR1 DFQATT, CDR2 SNEGSKA (reference sequence). With respect to this clonotype: What it binds is unknown.

The specimen sequenced was sorted CD4+, CD8+, or CD8+CD57+ T cells (not recorded which) from PBMCs. The TCR comes from a human donor in good health. This chain joins TRBV20-1 and TRBJ1-5; D is undetermined. The CDR3 DNA reads TGCAGTGCCGTACAGAGCAATCAGCCCCAGCATTTT. This encodes CSAVQSNQPQHF.